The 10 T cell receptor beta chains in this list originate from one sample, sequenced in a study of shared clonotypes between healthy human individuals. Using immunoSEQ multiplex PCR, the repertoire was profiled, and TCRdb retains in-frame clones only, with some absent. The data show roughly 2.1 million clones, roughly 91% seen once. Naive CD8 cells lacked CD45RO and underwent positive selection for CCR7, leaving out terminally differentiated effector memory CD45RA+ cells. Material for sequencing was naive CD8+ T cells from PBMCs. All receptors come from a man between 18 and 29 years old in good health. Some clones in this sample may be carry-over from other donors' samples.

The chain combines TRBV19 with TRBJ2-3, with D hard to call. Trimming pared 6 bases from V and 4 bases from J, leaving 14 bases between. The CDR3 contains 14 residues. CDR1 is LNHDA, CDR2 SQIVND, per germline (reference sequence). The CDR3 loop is CASRAWVGSDTQYF. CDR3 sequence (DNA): TGTGCCAGTAGAGCTTGGGTGGGCTCAGATACGCAGTATTTT.

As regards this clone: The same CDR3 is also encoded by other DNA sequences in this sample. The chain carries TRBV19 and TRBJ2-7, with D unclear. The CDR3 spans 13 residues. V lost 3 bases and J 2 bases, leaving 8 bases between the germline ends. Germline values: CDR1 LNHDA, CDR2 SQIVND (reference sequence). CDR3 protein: CASSIKVTYEQYF. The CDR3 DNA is TGTGCCAGTAGTATCAAGGTTACCTACGAGCAGTACTTC.

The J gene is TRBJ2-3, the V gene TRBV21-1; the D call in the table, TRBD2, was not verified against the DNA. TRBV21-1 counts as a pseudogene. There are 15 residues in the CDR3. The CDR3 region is CASSILPSSTDTQYF. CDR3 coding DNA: TGTGCCAGCAGCATCCTACCATCAAGCACAGATACGCAGTATTTT.

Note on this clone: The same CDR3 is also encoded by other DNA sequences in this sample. CDR3 coding DNA: TGTGCCAGCAGCCCTCGAGATGGCTACGAGCAGTACTTC. Residues: CASSPRDGYEQYF. The chain carries TRBV28 and TRBJ2-7; no clear D gene. V was pared by 6 bases and J by 3 bases, with 12 bases between. This CDR3 is built from 13 residues. Germline V gene sequence: CDR1 MDHEN, CDR2 SYDVKM.

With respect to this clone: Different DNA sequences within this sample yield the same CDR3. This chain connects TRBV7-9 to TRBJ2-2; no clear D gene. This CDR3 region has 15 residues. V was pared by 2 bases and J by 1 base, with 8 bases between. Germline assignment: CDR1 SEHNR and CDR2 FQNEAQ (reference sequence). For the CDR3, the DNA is TGTGCCAGCAGCTTATCTGCGGAGAACACCGGGGAGCTGTTTTTT. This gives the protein CASSLSAENTGELFF.

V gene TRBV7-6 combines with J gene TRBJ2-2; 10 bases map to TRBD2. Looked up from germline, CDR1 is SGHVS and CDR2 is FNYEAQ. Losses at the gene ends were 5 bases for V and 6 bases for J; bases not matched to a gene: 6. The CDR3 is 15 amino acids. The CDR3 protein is CASSPLAGGAGELFF. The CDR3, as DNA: TGTGCCAGCAGCCCCTTAGCGGGAGGAGCCGGGGAGCTGTTTTTT.

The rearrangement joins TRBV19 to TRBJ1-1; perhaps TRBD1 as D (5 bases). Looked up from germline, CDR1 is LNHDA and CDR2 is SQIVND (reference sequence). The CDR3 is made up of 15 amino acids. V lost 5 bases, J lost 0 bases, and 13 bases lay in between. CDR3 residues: CASSPLGVMNTEAFF. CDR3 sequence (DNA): TGTGCCAGTAGTCCGCTAGGGGTCATGAACACTGAAGCTTTCTTT.

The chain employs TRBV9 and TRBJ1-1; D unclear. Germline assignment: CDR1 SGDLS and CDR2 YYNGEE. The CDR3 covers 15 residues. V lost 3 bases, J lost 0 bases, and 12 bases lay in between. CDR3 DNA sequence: TGTGCCAGCAGCGCCGGCAGCTCCATGAACACTGAAGCTTTCTTT. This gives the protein CASSAGSSMNTEAFF.

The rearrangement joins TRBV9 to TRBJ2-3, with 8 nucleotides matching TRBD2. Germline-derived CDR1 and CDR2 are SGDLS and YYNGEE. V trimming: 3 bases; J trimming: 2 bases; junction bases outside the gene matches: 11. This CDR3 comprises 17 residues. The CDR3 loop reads CASSAGRLAGSTDTQYF. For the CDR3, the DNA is TGTGCCAGCAGCGCCGGTCGGCTAGCGGGCTCCACAGATACGCAGTATTTT.

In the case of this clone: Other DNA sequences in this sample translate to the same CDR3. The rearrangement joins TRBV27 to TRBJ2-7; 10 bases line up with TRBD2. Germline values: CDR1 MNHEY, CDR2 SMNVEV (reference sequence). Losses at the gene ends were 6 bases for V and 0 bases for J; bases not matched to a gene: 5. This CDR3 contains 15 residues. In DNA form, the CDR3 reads TGTGCCAGCAGCTTAGCGGGAGGTCGCTCCTACGAGCAGTACTTC. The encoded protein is CASSLAGGRSYEQYF.